The 32 T cell receptor beta chains below were found in one sample sequenced in a study of blood T cell repertoires in COVID-19. Sequenced by immunoSEQ multiplex PCR; TCRdb stores in-frame clones only, minus some. The table lists under 80,000 clones, approximately 80% of them singletons. What was sequenced was peripheral blood. The source of these receptors is a man older than 75 with acute or convalescent COVID-19.

The V gene is TRBV27, the J gene TRBJ1-2; 9 bases fit TRBD1. The germline gives CDR1 MNHEY, CDR2 SMNVEV (reference sequence). With V trimmed by 4 bases and J by 6 bases, 3 bases remained unmatched. This CDR3 contains 13 residues. The CDR3 loop is CASSWDRDHGYTF. CDR3 DNA sequence: TGTGCCAGCAGTTGGGACAGGGACCATGGCTACACCTTC.

The J gene is TRBJ1-4, the V gene TRBV2, with D perhaps TRBD1 (5 bases). This CDR3 contains 14 residues. CDR1 is SNHLY and CDR2 is FYNNEI in the germline V gene. The V and J ends lost 3 bases and 7 bases respectively, with 12 bases between them. Written as DNA, the CDR3 is TGTGCCAGCAGTGAGGGACTGGGGGGTGAAAAACTGTTTTTT. This sequence encodes CASSEGLGGEKLFF.

The chain has TRBV5-1 and TRBJ2-1; TRBD2 agrees at 8 bases. Germline V gene data show CDR1 as SGHRS and CDR2 as YFSETQ. V shed 4 bases and J 4 bases; nucleotides not matched to a gene: 7. The CDR3 is made up of 15 amino acids. The CDR3 nucleotides are TGCGCCAGCAGCATCACAGCGGGAGCATACAATGAGCAGTTCTTC. It yields the protein CASSITAGAYNEQFF. Complete variable domain (other parts from reference TRBV5-1 and TRBJ2-1): KAGVTQTPRYLIKTRGQQVTLSCSPISGHRSVSWYQQTPGQGLQFLFEYFSETQRNKGNFPGRFSGRQFSNSRSEMNVSTLELGDSALYLCASSITAGAYNEQFFGPGTRLTVL.

This chain joins TRBV24-1 and TRBJ1-1; TRBD1 agrees at 9 bases. V shed 10 bases, J shed 5 bases, and the junction held 7 bases outside the gene matches. There are 13 residues in the CDR3. Germline lookup yields CDR1 KGHDR and CDR2 SFDVKD. CDR3 coding DNA: TGTGCCACACGTAACAGGGGGCGTACTGAAGCTTTCTTT. Translating gives CATRNRGRTEAFF.

This sequence joins TRBV7-6 and TRBJ1-2, with 7 nucleotides matching TRBD1. Germline V lookup: CDR1 SGHVS, CDR2 FNYEAQ. The CDR3 is made up of 17 amino acids. With V trimmed by 1 base and J by 1 base, 9 bases remained unmatched. The CDR3 bases are TGTGCCAGCAGCTTAGGACAGGGAGAATCCCTTAACTATGGCTACACCTTC. It encodes CASSLGQGESLNYGYTF.

This clone has just one count. The genes are TRBV19 and TRBJ1-2, with D perhaps matching TRBD1 (5 bases). The germline V gene encodes CDR1 LNHDA and CDR2 SQIVND (reference sequence). The V and J ends lost 4 bases and 2 bases respectively, with 5 bases between them. CDR3 length: 12 amino acids. The CDR3 loop is CASSRQNYGYTF. In DNA, the CDR3 is TGTGCCAGTAGTAGACAGAACTATGGCTACACCTTC.

V gene TRBV5-1 combines with J gene TRBJ1-1, with 9 bases that match TRBD1. This CDR3 has 14 residues. Unmatched junction bases numbered 4, after V lost 3 bases and J lost 4 bases. Germline-derived CDR1 and CDR2 are SGHRS and YFSETQ. The CDR3 sequence is CASSWGQGGTEAFF. The DNA of the CDR3 is TGCGCCAGCAGCTGGGGACAGGGCGGCACTGAAGCTTTCTTT. Supplemented by reference TRBV5-1 and TRBJ1-1, the full variable domain reads KAGVTQTPRYLIKTRGQQVTLSCSPISGHRSVSWYQQTPGQGLQFLFEYFSETQRNKGNFPGRFSGRQFSNSRSEMNVSTLELGDSALYLCASSWGQGGTEAFFGQGTRLTVV.

This clone was detected only a few times. The CDR3 DNA is TGTGCCAGCAGGTACGGAATGTGGACAGGGGCTGAAGAGACCCAGTACTTC. It specifies CASRYGMWTGAEETQYF. This chain uses TRBV7-9 with TRBJ2-5; 9 nucleotides align to TRBD1. Germline loops: CDR1 SEHNR, CDR2 FQNEAQ (reference sequence). Trimming took 6 bases from V and 3 from J; bases not matched to a gene: 14. This CDR3 comprises 17 residues.

V and J are TRBV9 and TRBJ2-5; tentatively, D is TRBD1 (6 bases). The CDR3 sequence is 13 residues long. Germline V gene data show CDR1 as SGDLS and CDR2 as YYNGEE. The V and J ends lost 4 bases and 4 bases respectively, with 11 bases between them. CDR3 in amino acids: CASSTGRGETQYF. For the CDR3, the DNA is TGTGCCAGCAGCACTGGCAGGGGAGAGACCCAGTACTTC.

V and J are TRBV5-4 and TRBJ1-3; maybe TRBD1 (5 bases). The CDR3 has 16 residues. Germline CDR1 reads SGHNT; CDR2 reads YYREEE (reference sequence). V was cut by 4 bases and J by 2 bases, with 16 bases left in between. CDR3 loop: CASSGGPRGAGNTIYF. CDR3 nucleotides: TGTGCCAGCAGCGGAGGGCCGCGGGGCGCTGGAAACACCATATATTTT.

V is TRBV27 and J is TRBJ2-1, with 10 bases that match TRBD2. With 9 bases clipped from V and 7 bases from J, the junction kept 15 bases outside the gene matches. CDR3 length equals 16 residues. Per the germline V gene, CDR1 is MNHEY and CDR2 is SMNVEV (reference sequence). CDR3: CASSGGSAGAENEQFF. In DNA form, the CDR3 reads TGTGCCAGTAGCGGGGGGTCTGCGGGGGCAGAGAATGAGCAGTTCTTC.

CDR3 region: CASSLSSAGGPRETQYF. The CDR3 DNA sequence: TGTGCCAGCAGCTTATCCTCAGCGGGGGGGCCGCGAGAGACCCAGTACTTC. The chain links TRBV11-2 to TRBJ2-5; TRBD2 matches at 10 bases. V lost 2 bases, J lost 4 bases, and 10 bases stayed unmatched. Germline CDR1 SGHAT, CDR2 FQNNGV. This CDR3 has 17 amino acids.

The J gene is TRBJ1-1, the V gene TRBV5-1; D not resolved. The V gene lost 0 bases and the J gene lost 4 bases, with 16 bases spanning the gap. CDR1 and CDR2 (germline): SGHRS, YFSETQ. The CDR3 is 16 residues long. The CDR3 sequence is CASSLATGWGGTEAFF. The CDR3 DNA reads as TGCGCCAGCAGCTTGGCCACGGGGTGGGGAGGCACTGAAGCTTTCTTT.

This chain links TRBV4-1 with TRBJ1-2, with 7 bases fitting TRBD1. V lost 5 bases and J lost 4; bases outside the gene matches: 10. Germline V gives CDR1 MGHRA, CDR2 YSYEKL. The CDR3 is 15 amino acids. The CDR3 is CASSLATGEAYGYTF. The CDR3 DNA reads as TGCGCCAGCAGCTTAGCCACAGGGGAAGCCTATGGCTACACCTTC.

V is TRBV5-1 and J is TRBJ2-2; TRBD1 might be the D (6 bases). V was pared by 3 bases and J by 1 base, with 13 bases between. This CDR3 region has 16 residues. The germline CDR1 and CDR2 sequences are SGHRS and YFSETQ. The CDR3, as DNA: TGCGCCAGCAGCTCCACCCCGACAGGGAACACCGGGGAGCTGTTTTTT. It yields the protein CASSSTPTGNTGELFF. The whole variable domain, filled in from reference TRBV5-1 and TRBJ2-2, reads KAGVTQTPRYLIKTRGQQVTLSCSPISGHRSVSWYQQTPGQGLQFLFEYFSETQRNKGNFPGRFSGRQFSNSRSEMNVSTLELGDSALYLCASSSTPTGNTGELFFGEGSRLTVL.

The chain couples TRBV7-8 to TRBJ2-1; TRBD1 might be the D (6 bases). V gave up 5 bases and J gave up 9 bases, with 14 bases separating them. CDR1 and CDR2 from the germline V gene are SGHVS and FQNEAQ. The CDR3 extends over 13 amino acids. The CDR3 reads CASSTRTVSEQFF. The CDR3 DNA is TGTGCCAGCAGCACCCGGACAGTCTCTGAGCAGTTCTTC.

The gene calls are TRBV4-1 and TRBJ2-1; D is possibly TRBD1 (6 bases). Germline CDR1 MGHRA, CDR2 YSYEKL. Trimming left V 3 bases short and J 4 bases short, with 13 bases between. The CDR3 sequence is 15 residues long. CDR3 loop: CASSQLGTPYNEQFF. CDR3 bases: TGCGCCAGCAGCCAGCTCGGGACACCGTACAATGAGCAGTTCTTC.

The CDR3 region has the DNA TGTGCCAGCACCGAGACAGGAACCTACGAGCAGTACTTC. It yields the protein CASTETGTYEQYF. The chain links TRBV6-5 to TRBJ2-7; D is perhaps TRBD1 (6 bases). The CDR3 contains 13 residues. Germline CDR1 reads MNHEY; CDR2 reads SVGAGI. The ends were cut back, 7 bases at V and 2 bases at J, with 12 bases in the middle.

The rearrangement uses TRBV10-2 and TRBJ1-5; maybe TRBD1 (6 bases). Looked up from germline, CDR1 is WSHSY and CDR2 is SAAADI. The CDR3 contains 15 residues. The V end lost 7 bases, the J end lost 6 bases, and 19 bases lay between the germline ends. The CDR3 DNA is TGCGCCAGCATGAAAGGGACATTACCGGTTCAGCCCCAGCATTTT. As protein: CASMKGTLPVQPQHF.

This clone came up a few times. The CDR3 nucleotides are TGTGCCAGCAGTGGCCCCGACAGGGTGAGAGAAAAACTGTTTTTT. Its translation: CASSGPDRVREKLFF. J is TRBJ1-4 and V is TRBV25-1; 7 bases are shared with TRBD1. Looked up from germline, CDR1 is MGHDK and CDR2 is SYGVNS. Unmatched junction bases numbered 10, after V lost 4 bases and J lost 8 bases. This CDR3 has 15 amino acids.

In the case of this clone: The junction departs from the called germline gene at one end, perhaps through a read error. This sequence joins TRBV18 and TRBJ1-4; no firm D call. In germline, CDR1 is KGHSH, CDR2 LQKENI. The CDR3 runs 16 residues. CDR3 sequence (DNA): TGTGCCAGCTCTCCACGACACCCAGCAACTAATGAAAAACTGTTTTTT. This translates into CASSPRHPATNEKLFF.

V is TRBV6-2 or TRBV6-3 and J is TRBJ2-1, with a tentative D call TRBD2 (6 bases). Germline V gives CDR1 MNHEY, CDR2 SVGEGT. The germline V and J ends were trimmed by 4 bases and 6 bases, with 19 bases remaining between them. This CDR3 is 16 amino acids long. CDR3 residues: CASSSSSGTLANEQFF. The CDR3 DNA is TGTGCCAGCAGTTCCTCTTCCGGGACTTTGGCCAATGAGCAGTTCTTC.

The chain joins TRBV9 to TRBJ2-7; the D is unclear. The CDR3 sequence is 14 residues long. V lost 0 bases and J lost 2, with 9 bases in between. Germline V gene lookup returns CDR1 SGDLS and CDR2 YYNGEE. The CDR3 sequence is CASSVASPTYEQYF. The DNA of the CDR3 is TGTGCCAGCAGCGTAGCTAGTCCGACCTACGAGCAGTACTTC.

This chain joins TRBV7-9 and TRBJ1-3; no reliable D call. The V and J ends lost 1 base and 0 bases respectively, with 13 bases between them. The germline CDR1 and CDR2 sequences are SEHNR and FQNEAQ (reference sequence). The CDR3 spans 17 residues. The CDR3 coding sequence is TGTGCCAGCAGCTTAGTAGCGGGTACCCGCTCTGGAAACACCATATATTTT. Its protein is CASSLVAGTRSGNTIYF.

This rearrangement joins TRBV27 to TRBJ2-3; 15 bases align to TRBD2. From germline, CDR1 is MNHEY and CDR2 SMNVEV (reference sequence). J lost 3 bases, V lost 6 bases, and 13 bases had no gene match. CDR3 length equals 19 residues. The CDR3: CASSRGLAGGPEKTDTQYF. CDR3 nucleotide sequence: TGTGCCAGCAGCCGCGGACTAGCGGGAGGGCCAGAGAAGACAGATACGCAGTATTTT.

The chain is built from TRBV7-2 and TRBJ2-3; 15 bases are a match to TRBD2. Germline loops: CDR1 SGHTA, CDR2 FQGNSA. This CDR3 contains 19 residues. The V gene end was trimmed by 5 bases and the J gene end by 2 bases; junction bases not matched to a gene: 11. CDR3 bases: TGTGCCAGCAGCCAACGACCTTGGACTAGCGGGAGGGCCACAGATACGCAGTATTTT. This gives the protein CASSQRPWTSGRATDTQYF.

The chain couples TRBV3-1 (or the pseudogene TRBV3-2) to TRBJ1-5; 7 bases agree with TRBD1. The germline V gene encodes CDR1 LGHDT and CDR2 YNNKEL (reference sequence). Unmatched junction bases numbered 6, after V lost 4 bases and J lost 0 bases. This CDR3 is 16 amino acids long. The CDR3 DNA reads as TGTGCCAGCAGCCCCGGGACAGCCCCTAGCAATCAGCCCCAGCATTTT. Encoded protein: CASSPGTAPSNQPQHF.

The rearrangement joins TRBV25-1 to TRBJ1-2; 11 nucleotides agree with TRBD1. Germline CDR1 MGHDK, CDR2 SYGVNS. The CDR3 runs to 14 residues. The junction had 5 bases not matched to a gene; V was cut back by 3 bases and J by 8 bases. The CDR3 protein is CASSDSGQGVGYTF. DNA of the CDR3: TGTGCCAGCAGTGACTCGGGACAGGGGGTCGGCTACACCTTC.

V gene TRBV28 combines with J gene TRBJ2-7; 7 bases are a match to TRBD1. The junction had 13 bases not matched to a gene; V was cut back by 4 bases and J by 4 bases. CDR3 length: 16 residues. Germline V CDR1 and CDR2: MDHEN, SYDVKM. Here the CDR3 DNA reads TGTGCCAGCAGTTCCCCTGGTAGGGGGCGTTCGTACGAGCAGTACTTC. As protein: CASSSPGRGRSYEQYF.

The V gene is TRBV6-5, the J gene TRBJ2-1; D might be TRBD2 (6 bases). V dropped 6 bases and J dropped 8 bases, with 17 bases sitting between them. The CDR3 loop spans 14 amino acids. Germline lookup yields CDR1 MNHEY and CDR2 SVGAGI. The CDR3 sequence: CASRWVAASDEQFF. The CDR3 DNA reads TGTGCCAGCAGGTGGGTAGCGGCGAGCGATGAGCAGTTCTTC.

V and J are TRBV28 and TRBJ1-2; 7 nucleotides line up with TRBD1. The trim removed 6 bases at V and 4 bases at J, leaving 8 bases unmatched. This CDR3 has 14 residues. Germline V lookup: CDR1 MDHEN, CDR2 SYDVKM. The chain's CDR3 is CASRKGQTFYGYTF. CDR3 DNA: TGTGCCAGCAGGAAGGGACAGACGTTCTATGGCTACACCTTC.

The rearrangement joins TRBV10-3 to TRBJ1-5, with D maybe TRBD1 (5 bases). Per the germline V gene, CDR1 is ENHRY and CDR2 is SYGVKD. The CDR3 has 14 residues. V was pared by 6 bases and J by 0 bases, with 9 bases between. In DNA, the CDR3 is TGTGCCATCAGGGGGACTGATAGCAATCAGCCCCAGCATTTT. It specifies CAIRGTDSNQPQHF.